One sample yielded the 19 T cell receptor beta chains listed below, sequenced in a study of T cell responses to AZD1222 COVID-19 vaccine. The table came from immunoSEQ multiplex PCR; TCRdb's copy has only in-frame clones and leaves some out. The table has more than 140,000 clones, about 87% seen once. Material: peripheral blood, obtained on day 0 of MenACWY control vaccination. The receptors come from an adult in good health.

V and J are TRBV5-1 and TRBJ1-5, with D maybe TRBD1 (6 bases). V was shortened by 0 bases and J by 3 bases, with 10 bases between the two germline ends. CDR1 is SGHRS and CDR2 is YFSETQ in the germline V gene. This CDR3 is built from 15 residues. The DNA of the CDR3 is TGCGCCAGCAGCTTGGATCGACAGGACAATCAGCCCCAGCATTTT. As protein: CASSLDRQDNQPQHF.

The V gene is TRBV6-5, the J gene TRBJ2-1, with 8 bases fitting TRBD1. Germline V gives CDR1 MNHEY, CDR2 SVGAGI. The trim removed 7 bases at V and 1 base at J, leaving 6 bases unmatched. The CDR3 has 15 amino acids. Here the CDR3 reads CASTADRVSYNEQFF. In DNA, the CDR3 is TGTGCCAGCACCGCGGACAGGGTATCCTACAATGAGCAGTTCTTC.

The CDR3 sequence is CASSSDGYEYF. CDR3 nucleotides: TGTGCCAGCAGCTCTGATGGTTACGAGTACTTC. J is TRBJ2-7 and V is TRBV5-5, with D hard to call. Trimming took 3 bases from V and 11 from J, leaving 12 bases between them. CDR3 length: 11 amino acids. Germline V gene sequence: CDR1 SGHKS, CDR2 YYEKEE (reference sequence). The full variable domain, completed using reference TRBV5-5 and TRBJ2-7, is DAGVTQSPTHLIKTRGQQVTLRCSPISGHKSVSWYQQVLGQGPQFIFQYYEKEERGRGNFPDRFSARQFPNYSSELNVNALLLGDSALYLCASSSDGYEYFGPGTRLTVT.

DNA for the CDR3: TGTGCCAGCAGCCCAGGACAGGGGGGTGAAAAACTGTTTTTT. Protein: CASSPGQGGEKLFF. V is TRBV5-4 and J is TRBJ1-4; 10 bases are a match to TRBD1. The CDR3 is 14 amino acids. Trimming cost V 4 bases and J 7 bases; bases outside gene matches: 4. CDR1 and CDR2 from the germline V gene are SGHNT and YYREEE (reference sequence).

CDR3 residues: CASSFPAGGSGELFF. The CDR3 DNA follows: TGTGCCAGTAGTTTTCCAGCGGGAGGTAGCGGGGAGCTGTTTTTT. V and J are TRBV19 and TRBJ2-2, with 9 nucleotides matching TRBD2. CDR1 is LNHDA and CDR2 is SQIVND in the germline V gene (reference sequence). The CDR3 totals 15 residues. V dropped 5 bases and J dropped 7; count of bases not matched to a gene: 8. The complete variable domain, with remaining parts taken from reference TRBV19 and TRBJ2-2, reads DGGITQSPKYLFRKEGQNVTLSCEQNLNHDAMYWYRQDPGQGLRLIYYSQIVNDFQKGDIAEGYSVSREKKESFPLTVTSAQKNPTAFYLCASSFPAGGSGELFFGEGSRLTVL.

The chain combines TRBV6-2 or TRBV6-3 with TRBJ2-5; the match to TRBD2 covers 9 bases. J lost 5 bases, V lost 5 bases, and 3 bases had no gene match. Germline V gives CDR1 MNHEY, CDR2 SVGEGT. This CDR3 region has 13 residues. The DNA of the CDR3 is TGTGCCAGCAGTGTACTAGCGGGCGAGACCCAGTACTTC. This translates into CASSVLAGETQYF.

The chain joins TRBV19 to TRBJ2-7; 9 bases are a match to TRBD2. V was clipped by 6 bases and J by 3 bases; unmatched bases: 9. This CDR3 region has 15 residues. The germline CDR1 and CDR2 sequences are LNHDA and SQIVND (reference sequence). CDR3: CASRASGIAVYEQYF. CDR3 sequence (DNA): TGTGCCAGTAGGGCTAGCGGGATAGCCGTCTACGAGCAGTACTTC.

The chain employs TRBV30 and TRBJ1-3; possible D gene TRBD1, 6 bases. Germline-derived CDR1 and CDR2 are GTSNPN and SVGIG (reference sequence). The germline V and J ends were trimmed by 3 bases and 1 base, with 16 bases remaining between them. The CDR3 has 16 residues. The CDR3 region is CAWRALGAGSGNTIYF. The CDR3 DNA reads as TGTGCCTGGAGGGCCTTGGGGGCAGGGTCTGGAAACACCATATATTTT.

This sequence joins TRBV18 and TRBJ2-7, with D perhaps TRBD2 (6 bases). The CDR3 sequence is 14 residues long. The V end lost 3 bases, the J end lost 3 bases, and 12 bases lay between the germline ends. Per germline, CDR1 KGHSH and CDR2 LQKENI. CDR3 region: CASSPEGFFYEQYF. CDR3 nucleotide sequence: TGTGCCAGCTCACCGGAGGGCTTCTTCTACGAGCAGTACTTC. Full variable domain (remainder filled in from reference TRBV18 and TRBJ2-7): NAGVMQNPRHLVRRRGQEARLRCSPMKGHSHVYWYRQLPEEGLKFMVYLQKENIIDESGMPKERFSAEFPKEGPSILRIQQVVRGDSAAYFCASSPEGFFYEQYFGPGTRLTVT.

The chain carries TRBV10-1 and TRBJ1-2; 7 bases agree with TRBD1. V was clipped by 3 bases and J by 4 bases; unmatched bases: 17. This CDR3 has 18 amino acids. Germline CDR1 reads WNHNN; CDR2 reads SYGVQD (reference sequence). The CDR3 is CASSELILLRDRPYGYTF. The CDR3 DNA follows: TGCGCCAGCAGTGAATTAATCCTATTACGGGACAGACCCTATGGCTACACCTTC.

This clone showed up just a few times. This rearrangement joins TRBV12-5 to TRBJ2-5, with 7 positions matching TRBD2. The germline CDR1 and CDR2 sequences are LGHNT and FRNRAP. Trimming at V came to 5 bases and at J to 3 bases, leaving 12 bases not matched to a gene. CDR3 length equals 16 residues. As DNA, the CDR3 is TGTGCTAGTGGTCCGGGGAGGGCGTCCCCGGAAGAGACCCAGTACTTC. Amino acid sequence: CASGPGRASPEETQYF.

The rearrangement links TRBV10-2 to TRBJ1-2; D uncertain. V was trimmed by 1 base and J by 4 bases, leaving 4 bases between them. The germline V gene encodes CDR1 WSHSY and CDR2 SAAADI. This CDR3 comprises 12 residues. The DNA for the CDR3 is TGCGCCAGCAGTGAGTTCTCCTATGGCTACACCTTC. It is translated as CASSEFSYGYTF.

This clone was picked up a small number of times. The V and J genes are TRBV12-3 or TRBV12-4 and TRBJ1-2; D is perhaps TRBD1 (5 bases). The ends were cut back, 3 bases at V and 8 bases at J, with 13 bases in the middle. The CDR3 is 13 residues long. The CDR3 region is CASSLGVEVGYTF. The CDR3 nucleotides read TGTGCCAGCAGTTTGGGGGTGGAGGTCGGCTACACCTTC.

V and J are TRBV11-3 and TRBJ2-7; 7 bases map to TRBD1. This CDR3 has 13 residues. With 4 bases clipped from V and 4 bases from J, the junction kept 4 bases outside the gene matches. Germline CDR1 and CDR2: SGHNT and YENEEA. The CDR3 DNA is TGTGCCAGCAGCTCTTCAGGGGGTTACGAGCAGTACTTC. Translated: CASSSSGGYEQYF.

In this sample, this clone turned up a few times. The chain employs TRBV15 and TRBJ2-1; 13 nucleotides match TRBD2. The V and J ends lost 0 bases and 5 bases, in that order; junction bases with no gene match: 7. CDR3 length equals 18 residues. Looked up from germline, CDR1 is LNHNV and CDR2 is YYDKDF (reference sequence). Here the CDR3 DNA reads TGTGCCACCAGCAGAGATCTTGGGACTAGCGGGGATAACAATGAGCAGTTCTTC. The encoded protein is CATSRDLGTSGDNNEQFF. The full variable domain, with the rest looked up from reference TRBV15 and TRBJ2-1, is DAMVIQNPRYQVTQFGKPVTLSCSQTLNHNVMYWYQQKSSQAPKLLFHYYDKDFNNEADTPDNFQSRRPNTSFCFLDIRSPGLGDTAMYLCATSRDLGTSGDNNEQFFGPGTRLTVL.

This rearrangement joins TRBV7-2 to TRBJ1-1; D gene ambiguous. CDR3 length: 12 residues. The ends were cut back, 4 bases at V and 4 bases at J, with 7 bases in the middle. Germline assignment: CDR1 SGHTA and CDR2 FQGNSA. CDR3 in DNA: TGTGCCAGCAGCTCATCGGGCACTGAAGCTTTCTTT. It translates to CASSSSGTEAFF.

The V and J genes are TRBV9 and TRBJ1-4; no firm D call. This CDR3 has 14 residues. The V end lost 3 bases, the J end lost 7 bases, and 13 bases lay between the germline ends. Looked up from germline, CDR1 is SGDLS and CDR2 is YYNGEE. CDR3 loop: CASSALDDFEKLFF. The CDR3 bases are TGTGCCAGCAGCGCGCTAGACGATTTTGAAAAACTGTTTTTT.

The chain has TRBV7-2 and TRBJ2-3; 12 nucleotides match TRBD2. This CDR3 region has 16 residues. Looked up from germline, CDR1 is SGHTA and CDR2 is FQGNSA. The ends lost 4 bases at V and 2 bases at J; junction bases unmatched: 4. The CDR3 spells CASSSLAGGDTDTQYF. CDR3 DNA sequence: TGTGCCAGCAGCTCGCTAGCGGGAGGGGACACAGATACGCAGTATTTT.

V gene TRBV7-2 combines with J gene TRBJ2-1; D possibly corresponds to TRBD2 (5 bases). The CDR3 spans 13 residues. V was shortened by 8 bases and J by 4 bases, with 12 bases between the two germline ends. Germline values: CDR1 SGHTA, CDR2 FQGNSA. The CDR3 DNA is TGTGCCAGCGGTTATCGAGGGTACAATGAGCAGTTCTTC. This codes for CASGYRGYNEQFF.